This T cell receptor (beta chain) appears in the sequencing data of a study of shared clonotypes between healthy human individuals. Study findings and constraints: The four-donor shared clonotypes exceeded non-shared clonotypes in generation probability, with non-shared ones scoring lower. The study found about 5% of naive CD4 clonotypes shared across a few donors.

Only in-frame clones appear in the TCRdb table, and some are missing; sequencing was by immunoSEQ multiplex PCR. This table has a few million clones, more than 90% appearing once. In its sample, this clone was seen a few times. Antigen: not known. The V gene's germline CDR1 is KGHSH and CDR2 LQKENI. V shed 1 base, J shed 6 bases, and the junction held 5 bases outside the gene matches. This CDR3 has 17 residues. Every one of the donors was a Caucasian adult that lived in Nashville, Tennessee. The gene calls are TRBV18 and TRBJ2-1; 14 bases match TRBD2. The TCR was taken from a man aged 18 to 30 in good health. Sample: naive CD4+ T cells sorted from blood. Specified subset: CD45RA+ positively selected. CDR3 loop: CASSPLGTSGGFNEQFF. In DNA, the CDR3 is TGTGCCAGCTCACCACTGGGGACTAGCGGGGGATTCAATGAGCAGTTCTTC.